One and the same sample provided the 4 T cell receptor beta chains below, sequenced in a study of PD-1 blockade in classical Hodgkin lymphoma. This table comes from immunoSEQ multiplex PCR, and its TCRdb copy is limited to in-frame clones, with some not included. The sample yields more than 4,000 clones, approximately 67% seen once. Specified time point: cycle 4 day 1 (C4D1), after around six weeks of nivolumab. Relapse was seen in all patients after autologous stem cell transplantation, and brentuximab vedotin exposure was variable. The investigators isolated CD8+ T cells from thawed PBMCs using magnetic negative selection. The source material was CD8+ T cells from blood, sampled before the fourth cycle of nivolumab. These receptor sequences come from a human donor with classical Hodgkin lymphoma.

The chain joins TRBV7-9 to TRBJ2-7, with D hard to call. With 3 bases removed from V and 3 bases from J, the gap between germline ends came to 6 bases. This CDR3 has 12 residues. Germline V lookup: CDR1 SEHNR, CDR2 FQNEAQ (reference sequence). The CDR3 DNA follows: TGTGCCAGCAGCTTTGCGAGCTACGAGCAGTACTTC. Protein: CASSFASYEQYF.

The chain joins TRBV21-1 to TRBJ2-7; TRBD1 is the table's D call, not checked against the DNA. TRBV21-1 is annotated as a pseudogene. The CDR3 has 19 residues. CDR3 sequence (DNA): TGTGCCAGCAGCAAAAAGGGAGGACAGGGGACCCTCGCTTGGTTCGAGCAGTACTTC. Its protein is CASSKKGGQGTLAWFEQYF.

This chain links TRBV5-3 with TRBJ1-4, with D perhaps TRBD1 (5 bases). TRBV5-3 is annotated as an ORF whose role is uncertain. V gave up 8 bases and J gave up 12 bases, with 17 bases separating them. The length of the CDR3 is 12 residues. CDR3 protein: CASREERGELFF. The CDR3 DNA reads TGTGCCAGCAGAGAGGAGCGAGGGGAACTGTTTTTT.

The V call is TRBV7-9, the J call TRBJ2-1; 7 bases are shared with TRBD1. The V gene end was trimmed by 3 bases and the J gene end by 7 bases; junction bases not matched to a gene: 15. CDR3 length: 17 amino acids. CDR1 is SEHNR and CDR2 is FQNEAQ in the germline V gene (reference sequence). The CDR3 loop reads CASSFSYRAQGWNEQFF. CDR3 sequence (DNA): TGTGCCAGCAGCTTCTCGTATCGGGCACAGGGGTGGAATGAGCAGTTCTTC.